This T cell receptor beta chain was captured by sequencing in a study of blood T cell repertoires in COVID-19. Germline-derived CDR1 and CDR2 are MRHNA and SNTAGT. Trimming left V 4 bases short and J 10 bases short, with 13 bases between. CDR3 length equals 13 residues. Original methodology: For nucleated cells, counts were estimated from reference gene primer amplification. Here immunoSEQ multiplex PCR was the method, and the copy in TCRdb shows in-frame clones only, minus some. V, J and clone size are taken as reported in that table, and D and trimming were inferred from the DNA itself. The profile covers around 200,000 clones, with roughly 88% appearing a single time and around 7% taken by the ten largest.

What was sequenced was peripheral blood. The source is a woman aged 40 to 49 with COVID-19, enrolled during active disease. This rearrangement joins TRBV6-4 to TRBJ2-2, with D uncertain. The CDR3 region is CASSVGGYLELFF. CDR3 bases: TGTGCCAGCAGTGTTGGCGGATACCTGGAGCTGTTTTTT.